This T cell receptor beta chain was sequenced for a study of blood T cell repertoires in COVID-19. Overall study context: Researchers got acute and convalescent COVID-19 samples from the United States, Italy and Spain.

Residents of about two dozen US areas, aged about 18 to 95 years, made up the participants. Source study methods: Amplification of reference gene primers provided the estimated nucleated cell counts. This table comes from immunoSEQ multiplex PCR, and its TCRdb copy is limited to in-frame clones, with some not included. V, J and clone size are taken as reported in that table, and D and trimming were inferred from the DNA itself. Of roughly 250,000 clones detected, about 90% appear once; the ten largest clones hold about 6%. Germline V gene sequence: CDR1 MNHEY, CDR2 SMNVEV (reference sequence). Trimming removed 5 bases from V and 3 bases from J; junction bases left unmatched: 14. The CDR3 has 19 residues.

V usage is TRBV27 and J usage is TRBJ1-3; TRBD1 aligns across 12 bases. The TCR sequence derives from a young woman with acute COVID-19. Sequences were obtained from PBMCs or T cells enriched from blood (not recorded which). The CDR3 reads CASSRLTGTGGALGNTIYF. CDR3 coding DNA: TGTGCCAGCAGTCGCCTGACCGGGACAGGGGGCGCTCTTGGAAACACCATATATTTT.